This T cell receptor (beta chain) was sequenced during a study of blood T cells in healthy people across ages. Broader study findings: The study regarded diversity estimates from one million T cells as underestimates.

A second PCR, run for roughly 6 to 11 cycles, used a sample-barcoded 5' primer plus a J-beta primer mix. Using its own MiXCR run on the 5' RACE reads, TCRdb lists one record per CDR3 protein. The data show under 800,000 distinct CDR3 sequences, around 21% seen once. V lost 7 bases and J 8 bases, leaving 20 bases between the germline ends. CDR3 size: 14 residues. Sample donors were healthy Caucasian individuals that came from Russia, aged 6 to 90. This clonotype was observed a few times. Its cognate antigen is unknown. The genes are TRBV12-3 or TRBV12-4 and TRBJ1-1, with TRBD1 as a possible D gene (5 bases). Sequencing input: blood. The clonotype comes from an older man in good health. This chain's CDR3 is CASKPGTQSSEAFF. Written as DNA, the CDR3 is TGTGCCAGCAAACCCGGGACCCAATCATCCGAAGCTTTCTTT.